This TCR beta chain was sequenced in a study of blood T cell repertoires in COVID-19. Overall study context: Acute and convalescent COVID-19 specimens originated in the United States, Italy and Spain.

Measured with immunoSEQ multiplex PCR; TCRdb has only the in-frame clones, and not every one. Of 250,000 to 350,000 clones in the sample, around 85% are singletons; the top ten hold 5.5% to 7%. Those enrolled, adults aged roughly 18 to 90 years, came from roughly 22 US areas. Participants had their cohort set by participant-reported clinical history. Recovered participants had two consecutive negative NP/OP PCR tests, healthcare professional clearance, or symptom resolution. CDR3 length: 13 residues. The junction had 5 bases not matched to a gene; V was cut back by 8 bases and J by 4 bases. Germline-derived CDR1 and CDR2 are ENHRY and SYGVKD.

Sequencing was carried out using PBMCs or T cells enriched from blood (not recorded which). The V and J genes are TRBV10-3 and TRBJ2-1, with 7 bases lining up with TRBD1. This sequence originates from a woman between 35 and 50 years old who had recovered from COVID-19. As DNA, the CDR3 is TGTGCCATCGGACAGGCCATATACAATGAGCAGTTCTTC. Its protein is CAIGQAIYNEQFF.